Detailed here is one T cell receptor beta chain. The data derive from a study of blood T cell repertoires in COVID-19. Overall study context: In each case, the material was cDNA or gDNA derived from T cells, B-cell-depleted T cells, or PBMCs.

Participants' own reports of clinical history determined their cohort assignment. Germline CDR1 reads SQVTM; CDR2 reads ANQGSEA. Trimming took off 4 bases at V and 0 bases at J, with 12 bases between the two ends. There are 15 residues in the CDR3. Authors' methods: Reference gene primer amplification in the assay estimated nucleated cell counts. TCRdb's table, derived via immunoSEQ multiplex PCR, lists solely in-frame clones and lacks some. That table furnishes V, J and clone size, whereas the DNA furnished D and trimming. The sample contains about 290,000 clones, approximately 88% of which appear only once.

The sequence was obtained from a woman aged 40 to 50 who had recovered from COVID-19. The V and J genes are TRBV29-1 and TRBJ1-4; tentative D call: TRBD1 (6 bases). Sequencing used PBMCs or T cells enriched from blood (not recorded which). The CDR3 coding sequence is TGCAGCGTTGTAGGGGGTCCTGCAACTAATGAAAAACTGTTTTTT. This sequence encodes CSVVGGPATNEKLFF.